This TCR beta chain is drawn from a study of blood T cells in healthy people across ages. The study's findings and limits: More naive CD4+ cells and higher diversity were found in long-lived than in aged donors.

A second PCR, run for roughly 7 to 12 cycles, used a sample-barcoded 5' primer plus a J-beta primer mix. Using its own MiXCR run on the 5' RACE reads, TCRdb lists one record per CDR3 protein. The table lists 790,000 or so distinct CDR3 sequences, 56% of them singletons. Comments on this clonotype: Its antigen is unknown.

The CDR3 extends over 19 amino acids. V shed 1 base, J shed 6 bases, and the junction held 18 bases outside the gene matches. Germline V CDR1 and CDR2: SGHVS, FQNEAQ. The sequenced sample consisted of blood. The TCR originated in a man between 40 and 49 years old in good health. The chain recombines TRBV7-8 with TRBJ2-1; TRBD2 matches at 7 bases. The CDR3 spells CASSLVLGTTKRSVNEQFF. The CDR3 DNA reads TGTGCCAGCAGCTTAGTATTGGGGACTACCAAACGAAGTGTCAATGAGCAGTTCTTC.